There are a few counts of the clone carrying this TCR beta chain. Its antigen is still unknown. TCRdb reprocessed the PCR reads with MiXCR, giving one entry per CDR3 protein. This sample has 85,000 to 100,000 distinct CDR3 sequences, with approximately 25% found just once. The data stem from a study of molecular identifiers for immune sequencing clone quantification. The study's findings and limits: Clonotypes surpassing 20 RNA copies contained over 98% of effector molecules, versus under 1% in naive cells.

Libraries of naive CD8 T cells were made from approximately 22,000 to 940,000 sorted cells. They used 10%, 30% or 50% RNA. Naive CD8 T cells were sorted as CD8+CD4-CCR7+CD45RA+. This CDR3 is 14 amino acids long. V trimming: 2 bases; J trimming: 4 bases; junction bases outside the gene matches: 2. Germline V gene data show CDR1 as PRHDT and CDR2 as FYEKMQ (reference sequence). The rearrangement links TRBV13 to TRBJ2-5; 9 bases are shared with TRBD1. The specimen was naive CD8+ T cells from blood, with Jurkat cell RNA spiked in. Subset defined: FACS-sorted CD8+CD4-CCR7+CD45RA+ naive T cells. This TCR came from a human donor in good health. Some libraries in this study had Jurkat cell RNA spiked in. The CDR3 loop reads CASSLLDRGETQYF. For the CDR3, the DNA is TGTGCCAGCAGCTTATTGGACAGGGGAGAGACCCAGTACTTC.